This TCR beta chain was identified in a study of T cell clusters in autoimmune cytopenias. Whole-study results and caveats: Active autoimmune hepatitis patients had about 3-fold fewer exclusive TRB clusters than healthy donors.

Germline assignment: CDR1 GTSNPN and CDR2 SVGIG (reference sequence). This CDR3 is built from 14 residues. Multiplex touch-down PCR amplified TRB using TRB-A and TRB-B pools in one tube. From the multiplex PCR reads, TCRdb lists one entry per CDR3 protein and no DNA. This sample lists around 7,000 distinct CDR3 sequences; its ten largest clones have about 32%. Remarks on this clonotype: The antigen remains undetermined.

About 37,500 genome equivalents of blood DNA were amplified for TRB. The same sample was also used in a study of T cell repertoires in aging, cancer and after chemotherapy.

V is TRBV30 and J is TRBJ2-3; the TCRdb D gene call, TRBD2, has no DNA to confirm it. The sequencing input was peripheral blood. The clonotype comes from a human donor in good health. CDR3 in amino acids: CAWRLAGGTDTQYF.